This T cell receptor beta chain was captured by sequencing in a study of cytomegalovirus exposure and HLA in healthy donors. Study-level results: Reports indicate that TCR beta sequences accurately predicted the HLA-A and HLA-B alleles of most subjects. Many donors carried some public TCRs, although rarity characterized most TCR sequences. Some V segments could not be told apart, so they were left out, TRBV6-2 and TRBV6-3 among them. Being productive about 87% or about 30% of the time was typical of most TCR beta V segments in an earlier analysis.

Trimming left V 2 bases short and J 2 bases short, with 10 bases between. The CDR3 is 14 amino acids. From germline, CDR1 is MNHNY and CDR2 SVGAGI (reference sequence). On this clone itself: Its antigen is still unknown.

The PCR was carried out with 60 Vbeta primers and 13 Jbeta primers. The protocol was immunoSEQ multiplex PCR, while the TCRdb copy is restricted to in-frame clones and leaves out a portion. The repertoire holds 100,000 or so clones, 80% seen once, with approximately 7.9% in the top ten. This sequence was found in a man between 25 and 39 years old in good health and CMV-seronegative. The V call is TRBV6-6, the J call TRBJ2-7; a weak D match, TRBD1 (6 bases). Sequencing was performed on PBMCs. The CDR3 sequence is CASSYNRAPYEQYF. CDR3 coding DNA: TGTGCCAGCAGTTACAACAGGGCCCCCTACGAGCAGTACTTC.